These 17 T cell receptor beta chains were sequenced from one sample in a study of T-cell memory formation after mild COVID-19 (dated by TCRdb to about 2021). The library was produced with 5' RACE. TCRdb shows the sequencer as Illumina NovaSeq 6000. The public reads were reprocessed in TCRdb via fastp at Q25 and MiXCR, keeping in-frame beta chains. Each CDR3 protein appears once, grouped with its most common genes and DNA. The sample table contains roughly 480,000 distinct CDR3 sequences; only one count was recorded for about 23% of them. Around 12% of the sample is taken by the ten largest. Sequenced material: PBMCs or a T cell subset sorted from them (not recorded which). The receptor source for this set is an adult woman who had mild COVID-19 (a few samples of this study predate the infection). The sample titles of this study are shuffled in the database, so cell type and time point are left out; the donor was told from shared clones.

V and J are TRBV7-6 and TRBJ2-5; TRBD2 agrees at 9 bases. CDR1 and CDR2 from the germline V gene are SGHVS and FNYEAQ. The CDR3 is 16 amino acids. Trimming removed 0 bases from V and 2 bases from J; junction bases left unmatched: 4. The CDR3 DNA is TGTGCCAGCAGCTTAGCCCCGACTAGCGGTCAAGAGACCCAGTACTTC. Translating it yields CASSLAPTSGQETQYF.

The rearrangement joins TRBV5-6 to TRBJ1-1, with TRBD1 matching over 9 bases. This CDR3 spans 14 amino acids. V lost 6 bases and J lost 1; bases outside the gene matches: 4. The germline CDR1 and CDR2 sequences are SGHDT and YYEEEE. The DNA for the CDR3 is TGTGCCAGCAACATGGGACAGGGGAACACTGAAGCTTTCTTT. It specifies CASNMGQGNTEAFF. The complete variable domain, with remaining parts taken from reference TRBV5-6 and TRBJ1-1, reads DAGVTQSPTHLIKTRGQQVTLRCSPKSGHDTVSWYQQALGQGPQFIFQYYEEEERQRGNFPDRFSGHQFPNYSSELNVNALLLGDSALYLCASNMGQGNTEAFFGQGTRLTVV.

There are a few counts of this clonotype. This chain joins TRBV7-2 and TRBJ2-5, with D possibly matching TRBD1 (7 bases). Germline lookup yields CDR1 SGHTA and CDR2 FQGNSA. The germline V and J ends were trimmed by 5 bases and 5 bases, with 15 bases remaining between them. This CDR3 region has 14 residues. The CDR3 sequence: CASSLQGGGETQYF. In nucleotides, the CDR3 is TGTGCCAGCAGCCTTCAGGGGGGCGGCGAGACCCAGTACTTC.

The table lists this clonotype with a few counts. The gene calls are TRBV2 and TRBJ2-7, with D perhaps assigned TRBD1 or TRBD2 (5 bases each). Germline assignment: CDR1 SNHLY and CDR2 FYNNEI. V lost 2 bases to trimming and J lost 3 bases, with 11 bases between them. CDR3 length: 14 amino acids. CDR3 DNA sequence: TGTGCCAGCAGTGAACGAGGGGTCATCTACGAGCAGTACTTC. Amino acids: CASSERGVIYEQYF.

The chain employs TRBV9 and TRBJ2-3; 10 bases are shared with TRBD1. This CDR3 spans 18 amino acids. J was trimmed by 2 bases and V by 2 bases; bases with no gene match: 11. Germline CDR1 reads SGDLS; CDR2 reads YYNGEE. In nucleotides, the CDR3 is TGTGCCAGCAGCGTGCCCAGATCCGGGACAGGGGCCACAGATACGCAGTATTTT. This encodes CASSVPRSGTGATDTQYF.

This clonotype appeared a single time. The CDR3 DNA sequence: TGCGCCAGCAGCCACCCCGGGACAGGGACCACAGATACGCAGTATTTT. This codes for CASSHPGTGTTDTQYF. This chain uses TRBV4-1 with TRBJ2-3, with TRBD1 matching 9 bases. J lost 2 bases, V lost 3 bases, and 6 bases had no gene match. The CDR3 is 16 residues long. Germline V CDR1 and CDR2: MGHRA, YSYEKL.

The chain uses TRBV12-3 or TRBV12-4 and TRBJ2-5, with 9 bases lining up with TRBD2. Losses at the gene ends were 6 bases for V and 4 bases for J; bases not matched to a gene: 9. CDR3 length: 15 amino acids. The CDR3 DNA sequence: TGTGCCAGCAGCCAGCGGGGGGCCGGGGGAGAGACCCAGTACTTC. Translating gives CASSQRGAGGETQYF.

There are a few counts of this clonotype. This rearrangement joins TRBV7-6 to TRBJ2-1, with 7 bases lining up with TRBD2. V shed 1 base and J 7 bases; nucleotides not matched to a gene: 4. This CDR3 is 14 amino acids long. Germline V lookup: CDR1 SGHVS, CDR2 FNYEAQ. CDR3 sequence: CASSLGGSLNEQFF. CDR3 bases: TGTGCCAGCAGCTTAGGCGGGAGCTTAAATGAGCAGTTCTTC.

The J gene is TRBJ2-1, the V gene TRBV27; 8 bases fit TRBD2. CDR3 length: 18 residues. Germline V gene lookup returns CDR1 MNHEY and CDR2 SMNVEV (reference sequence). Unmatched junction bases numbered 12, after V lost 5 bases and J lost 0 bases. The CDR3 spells CASSPHTSGLSSYNEQFF. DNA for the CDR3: TGTGCCAGCAGTCCCCATACTAGCGGCTTAAGCTCCTACAATGAGCAGTTCTTC.

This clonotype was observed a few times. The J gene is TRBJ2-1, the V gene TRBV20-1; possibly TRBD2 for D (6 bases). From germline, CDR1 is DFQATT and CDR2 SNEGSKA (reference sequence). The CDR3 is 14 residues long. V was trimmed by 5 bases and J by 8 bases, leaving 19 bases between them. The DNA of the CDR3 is TGCAGTGCTGGGCGGGGAGGCTCTGGGTATGAGCAGTTCTTC. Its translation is CSAGRGGSGYEQFF.

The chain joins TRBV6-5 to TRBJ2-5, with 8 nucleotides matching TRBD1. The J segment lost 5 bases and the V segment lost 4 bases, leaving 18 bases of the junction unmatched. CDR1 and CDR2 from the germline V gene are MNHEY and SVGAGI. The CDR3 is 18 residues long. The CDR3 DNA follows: TGTGCCAGCAGTTCTAGCTCTCGGACAGGGCTGGGGTGGGAGACCCAGTACTTC. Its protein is CASSSSSRTGLGWETQYF.

CDR3 DNA: TGTGCCAGCAGCCTGGCAATAGGGGGGTACAATGAGCAGTTCTTC. Its protein is CASSLAIGGYNEQFF. J is TRBJ2-1 and V is TRBV7-6; D assignment may be TRBD1 or TRBD2 (6 bases each). Per the germline V gene, CDR1 is SGHVS and CDR2 is FNYEAQ. The CDR3 extends over 15 amino acids. V lost 5 bases and J lost 4, with 15 bases in between.

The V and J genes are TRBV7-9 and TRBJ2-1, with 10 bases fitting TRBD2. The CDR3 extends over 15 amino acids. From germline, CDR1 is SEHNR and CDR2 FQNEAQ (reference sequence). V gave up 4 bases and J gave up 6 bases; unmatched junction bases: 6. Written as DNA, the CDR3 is TGTGCCAGCAGCTACCTAGCGGGAGAGGTCAATGAGCAGTTCTTC. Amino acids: CASSYLAGEVNEQFF.

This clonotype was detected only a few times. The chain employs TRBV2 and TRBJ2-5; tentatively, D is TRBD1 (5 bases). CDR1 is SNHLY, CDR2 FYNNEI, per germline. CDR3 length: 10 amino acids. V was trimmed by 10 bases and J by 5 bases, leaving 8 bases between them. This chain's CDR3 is CAKQGETQYF. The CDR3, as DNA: TGTGCCAAGCAGGGTGAGACCCAGTACTTC.

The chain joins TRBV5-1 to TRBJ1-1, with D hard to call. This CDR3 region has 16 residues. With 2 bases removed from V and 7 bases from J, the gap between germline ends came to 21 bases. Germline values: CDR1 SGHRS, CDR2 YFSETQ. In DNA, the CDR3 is TGCGCCAGCAGCTTAGGCGGACGGACTCTTTTCGGTGAAGCTTTCTTT. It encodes CASSLGGRTLFGEAFF. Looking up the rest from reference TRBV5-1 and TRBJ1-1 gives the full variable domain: KAGVTQTPRYLIKTRGQQVTLSCSPISGHRSVSWYQQTPGQGLQFLFEYFSETQRNKGNFPGRFSGRQFSNSRSEMNVSTLELGDSALYLCASSLGGRTLFGEAFFGQGTRLTVV.

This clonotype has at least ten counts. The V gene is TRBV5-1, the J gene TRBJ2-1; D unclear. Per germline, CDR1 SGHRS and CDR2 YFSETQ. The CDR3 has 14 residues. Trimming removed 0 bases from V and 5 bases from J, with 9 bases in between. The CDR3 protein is CASSLAAGNNEQFF. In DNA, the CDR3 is TGCGCCAGCAGCTTGGCAGCCGGTAACAATGAGCAGTTCTTC.

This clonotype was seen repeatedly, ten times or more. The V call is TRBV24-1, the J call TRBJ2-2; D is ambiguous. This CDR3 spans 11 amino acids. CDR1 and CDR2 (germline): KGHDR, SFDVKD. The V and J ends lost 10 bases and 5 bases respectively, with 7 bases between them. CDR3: CATNKTGELFF. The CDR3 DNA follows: TGTGCCACTAACAAGACCGGGGAGCTGTTTTTT.